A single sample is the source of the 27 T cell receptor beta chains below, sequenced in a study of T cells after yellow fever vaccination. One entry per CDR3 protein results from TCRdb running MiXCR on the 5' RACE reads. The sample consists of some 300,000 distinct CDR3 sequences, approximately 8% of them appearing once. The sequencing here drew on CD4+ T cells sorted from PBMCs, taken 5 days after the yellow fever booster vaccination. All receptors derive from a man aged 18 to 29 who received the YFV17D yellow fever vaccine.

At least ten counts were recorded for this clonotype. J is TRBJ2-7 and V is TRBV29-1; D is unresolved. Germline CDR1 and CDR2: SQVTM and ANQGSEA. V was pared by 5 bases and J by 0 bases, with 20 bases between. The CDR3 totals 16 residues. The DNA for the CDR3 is TGCAGCGTTAGTCAGGTCCCGCCATCGGGCTCCTACGAGCAGTACGTC. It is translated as CSVSQVPPSGSYEQYV.

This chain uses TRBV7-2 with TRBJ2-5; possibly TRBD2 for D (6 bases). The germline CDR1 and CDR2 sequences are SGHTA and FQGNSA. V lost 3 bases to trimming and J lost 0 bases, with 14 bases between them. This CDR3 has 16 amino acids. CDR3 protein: CASSFAGGSYQETQYF. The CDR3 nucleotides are TGTGCCAGCAGCTTCGCCGGGGGTTCGTACCAAGAGACCCAGTACTTC.

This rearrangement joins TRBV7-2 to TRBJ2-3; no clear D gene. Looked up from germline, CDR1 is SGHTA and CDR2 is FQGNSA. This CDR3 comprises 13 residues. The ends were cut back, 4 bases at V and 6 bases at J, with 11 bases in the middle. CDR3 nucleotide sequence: TGTGCCAGCAGCTCCTCCGGTCGGGATACGCAGTATTTT. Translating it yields CASSSSGRDTQYF.

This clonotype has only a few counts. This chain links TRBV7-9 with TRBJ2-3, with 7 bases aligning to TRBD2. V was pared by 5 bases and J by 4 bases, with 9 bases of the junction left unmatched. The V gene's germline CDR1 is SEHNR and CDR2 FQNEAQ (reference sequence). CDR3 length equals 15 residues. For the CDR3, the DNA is TGTGCCAGCAGCCCTAGACCAGGGAGGGCAGATACGCAGTATTTT. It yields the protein CASSPRPGRADTQYF.

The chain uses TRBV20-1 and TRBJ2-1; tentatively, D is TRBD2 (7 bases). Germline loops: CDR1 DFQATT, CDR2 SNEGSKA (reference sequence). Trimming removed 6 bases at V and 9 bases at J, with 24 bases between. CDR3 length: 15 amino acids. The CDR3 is CSAPWGPGGPGEQFF. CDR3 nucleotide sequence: TGCAGTGCCCCTTGGGGTCCGGGGGGCCCGGGTGAGCAGTTCTTC.

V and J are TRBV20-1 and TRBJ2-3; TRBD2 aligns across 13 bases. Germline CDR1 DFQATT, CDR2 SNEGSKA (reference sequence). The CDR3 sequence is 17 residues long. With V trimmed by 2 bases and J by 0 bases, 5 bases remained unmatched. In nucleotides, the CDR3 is TGCAGTGCTAGAACGGGACTAGCGGGGAGTAGCACAGATACGCAGTATTTT. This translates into CSARTGLAGSSTDTQYF.

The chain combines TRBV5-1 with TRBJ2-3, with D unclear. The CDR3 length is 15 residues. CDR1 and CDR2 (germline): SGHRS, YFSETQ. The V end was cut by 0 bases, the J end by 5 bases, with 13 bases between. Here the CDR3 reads CASSLGSSMEDTQYF. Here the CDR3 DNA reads TGCGCCAGCAGCTTGGGATCGTCAATGGAAGATACGCAGTATTTT.

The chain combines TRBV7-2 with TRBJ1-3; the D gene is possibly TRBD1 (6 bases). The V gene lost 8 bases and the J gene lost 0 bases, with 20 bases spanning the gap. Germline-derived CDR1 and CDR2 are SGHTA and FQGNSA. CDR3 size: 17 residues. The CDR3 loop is CASSQGLRGHSGNTIYF. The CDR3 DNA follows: TGTGCCAGCTCGCAGGGGCTTAGGGGCCACTCTGGAAACACCATATATTTT. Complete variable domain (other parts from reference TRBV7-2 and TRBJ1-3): GAGVSQSPSNKVTEKGKDVELRCDPISGHTALYWYRQSLGQGLEFLIYFQGNSAPDKSGLPSDRFSAERTGGSVSTLTIQRTQQEDSAVYLCASSQGLRGHSGNTIYFGEGSWLTVV.

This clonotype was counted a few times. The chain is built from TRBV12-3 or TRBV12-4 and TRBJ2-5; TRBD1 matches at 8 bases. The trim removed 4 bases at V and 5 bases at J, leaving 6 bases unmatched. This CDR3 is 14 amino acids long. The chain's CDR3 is CASSSRTGTETQYF. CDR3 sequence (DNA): TGTGCCAGCAGTTCCCGGACAGGGACCGAGACCCAGTACTTC.

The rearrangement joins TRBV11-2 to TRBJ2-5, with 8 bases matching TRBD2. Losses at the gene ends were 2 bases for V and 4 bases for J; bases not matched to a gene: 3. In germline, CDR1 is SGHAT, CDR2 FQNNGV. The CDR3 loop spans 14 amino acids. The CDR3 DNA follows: TGTGCCAGCAGCTTACAGGCGGGGGGAGAGACCCAGTACTTC. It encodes CASSLQAGGETQYF. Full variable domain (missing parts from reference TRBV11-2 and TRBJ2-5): EAGVAQSPRYKIIEKRQSVAFWCNPISGHATLYWYQQILGQGPKLLIQFQNNGVVDDSQLPKDRFSAERLKGVDSTLKIQPAKLEDSAVYLCASSLQAGGETQYFGPGTRLLVL.

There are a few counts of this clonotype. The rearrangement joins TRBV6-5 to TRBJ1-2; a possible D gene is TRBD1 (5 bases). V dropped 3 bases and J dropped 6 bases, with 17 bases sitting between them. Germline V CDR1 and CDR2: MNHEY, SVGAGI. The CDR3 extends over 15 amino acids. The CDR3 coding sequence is TGTGCCAGCAGTTATTCCTCTTGGGGGTTAGATGGCTACACCTTC. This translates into CASSYSSWGLDGYTF.

The CDR3 nucleotides are TGCGCCAGCAGCCAAGAAGGCCGGAACACTGAAGCTTTCTTT. It yields the protein CASSQEGRNTEAFF. The rearrangement uses TRBV4-3 and TRBJ1-1; D gene ambiguous. The CDR3 contains 14 residues. V lost 0 bases and J 1 base, leaving 6 bases between the germline ends. CDR1 and CDR2 (germline): LGHNA, YSLEER.

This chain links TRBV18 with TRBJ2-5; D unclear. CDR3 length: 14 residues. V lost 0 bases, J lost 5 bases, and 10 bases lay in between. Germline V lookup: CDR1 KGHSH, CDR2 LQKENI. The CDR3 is CASSPPGSRETQYF. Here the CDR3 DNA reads TGTGCCAGCTCACCACCGGGTAGTCGGGAGACCCAGTACTTC.

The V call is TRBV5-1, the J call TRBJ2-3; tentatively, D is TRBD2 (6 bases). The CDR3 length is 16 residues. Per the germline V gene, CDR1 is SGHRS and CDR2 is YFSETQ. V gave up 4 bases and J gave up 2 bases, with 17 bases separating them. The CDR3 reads CASSHRLVHNTDTQYF. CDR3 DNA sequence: TGCGCCAGCAGCCATAGACTAGTCCATAACACAGATACGCAGTATTTT.

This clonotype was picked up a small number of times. CDR3 region: CASRPTSGNTDTQYF. Written as DNA, the CDR3 is TGTGCCAGCAGACCGACTAGCGGGAATACAGATACGCAGTATTTT. The rearrangement links TRBV11-2 to TRBJ2-3; 11 nucleotides align to TRBD2. The CDR3 spans 15 residues. Trimming removed 6 bases from V and 3 bases from J; junction bases left unmatched: 5. Germline-derived CDR1 and CDR2 are SGHAT and FQNNGV.

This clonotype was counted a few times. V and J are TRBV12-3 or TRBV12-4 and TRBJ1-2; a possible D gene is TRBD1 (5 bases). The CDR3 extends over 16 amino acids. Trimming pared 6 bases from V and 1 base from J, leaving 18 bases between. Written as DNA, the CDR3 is TGTGCCAGCAGAAGAGGCGCGGGGACGATTAACTATGGCTACACCTTC. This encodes CASRRGAGTINYGYTF.

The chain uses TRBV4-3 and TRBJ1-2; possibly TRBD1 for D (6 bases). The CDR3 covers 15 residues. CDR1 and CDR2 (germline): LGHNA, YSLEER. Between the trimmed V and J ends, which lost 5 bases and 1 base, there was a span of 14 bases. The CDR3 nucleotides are TGCGCCAGCAGCGCCCGACAGGCATATAACTATGGCTACACCTTC. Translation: CASSARQAYNYGYTF.

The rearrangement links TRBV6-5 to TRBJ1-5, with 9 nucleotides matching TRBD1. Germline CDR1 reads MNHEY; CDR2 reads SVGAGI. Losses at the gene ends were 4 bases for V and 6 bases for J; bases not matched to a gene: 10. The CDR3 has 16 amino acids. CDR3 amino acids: CASSSVGQGLGQPQHF. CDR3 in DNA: TGTGCCAGCAGTTCCGTGGGACAGGGTTTAGGTCAGCCCCAGCATTTT.

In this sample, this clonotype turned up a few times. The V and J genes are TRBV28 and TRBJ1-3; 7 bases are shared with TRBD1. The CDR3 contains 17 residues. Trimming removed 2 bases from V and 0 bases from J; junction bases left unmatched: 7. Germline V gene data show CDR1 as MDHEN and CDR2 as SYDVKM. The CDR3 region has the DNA TGTGCCAGCAGTTTAGACCGGCAGGGGGGCTCTGGAAACACCATATATTTT. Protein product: CASSLDRQGGSGNTIYF.

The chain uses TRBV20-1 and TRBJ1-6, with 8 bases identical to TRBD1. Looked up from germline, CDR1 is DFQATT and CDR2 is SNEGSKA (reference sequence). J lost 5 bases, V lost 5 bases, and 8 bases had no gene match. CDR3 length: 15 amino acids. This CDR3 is CSAPQGGFNNSPLHF. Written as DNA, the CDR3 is TGCAGTGCTCCACAGGGGGGATTTAATAATTCACCCCTCCACTTT.

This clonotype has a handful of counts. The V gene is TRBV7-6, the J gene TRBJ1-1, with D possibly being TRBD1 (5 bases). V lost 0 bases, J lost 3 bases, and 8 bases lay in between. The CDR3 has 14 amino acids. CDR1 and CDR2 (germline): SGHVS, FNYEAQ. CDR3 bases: TGTGCCAGCAGCTTAGCCCCCAGGGACACTGAAGCTTTCTTT. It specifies CASSLAPRDTEAFF. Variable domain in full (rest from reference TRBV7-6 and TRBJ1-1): GAGVSQSPRYKVTKRGQDVALRCDPISGHVSLYWYRQALGQGPEFLTYFNYEAQQDKSGLPNDRFSAERPEGSISTLTIQRTEQRDSAMYRCASSLAPRDTEAFFGQGTRLTVV.

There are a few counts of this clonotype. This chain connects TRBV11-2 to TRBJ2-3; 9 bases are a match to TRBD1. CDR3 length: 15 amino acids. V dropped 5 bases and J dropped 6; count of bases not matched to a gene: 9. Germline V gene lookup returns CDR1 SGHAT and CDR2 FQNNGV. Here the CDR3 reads CASSRSGQGGDTQYF. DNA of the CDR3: TGTGCCAGCAGCCGTTCGGGACAGGGCGGGGATACGCAGTATTTT.

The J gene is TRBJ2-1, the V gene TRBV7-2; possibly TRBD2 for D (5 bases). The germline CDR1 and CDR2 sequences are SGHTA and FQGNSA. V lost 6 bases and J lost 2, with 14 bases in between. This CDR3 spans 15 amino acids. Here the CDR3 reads CASRLDLVPYNEQFF. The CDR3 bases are TGTGCCAGCAGACTAGACTTGGTACCCTACAATGAGCAGTTCTTC.

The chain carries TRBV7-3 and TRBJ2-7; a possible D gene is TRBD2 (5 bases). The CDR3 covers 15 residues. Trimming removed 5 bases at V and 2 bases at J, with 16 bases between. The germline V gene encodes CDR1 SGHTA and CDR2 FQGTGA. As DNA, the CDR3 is TGTGCCAGCAGCCCCCGCCGGAGGAAGGCCTACGAGCAGTACGTC. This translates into CASSPRRRKAYEQYV.

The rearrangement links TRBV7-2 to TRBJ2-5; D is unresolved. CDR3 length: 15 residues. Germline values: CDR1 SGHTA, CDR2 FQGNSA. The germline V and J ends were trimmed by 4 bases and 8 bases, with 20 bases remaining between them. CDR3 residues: CASSSVAARQGTQYF. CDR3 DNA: TGTGCCAGCAGCTCTGTGGCGGCGAGACAAGGTACCCAGTACTTC.

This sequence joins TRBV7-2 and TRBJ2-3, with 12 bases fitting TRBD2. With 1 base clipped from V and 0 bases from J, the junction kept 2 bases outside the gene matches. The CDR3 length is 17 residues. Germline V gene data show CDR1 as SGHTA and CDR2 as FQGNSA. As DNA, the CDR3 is TGTGCCAGCAGCTTAGGGACTAGCGGGATAAGCACAGATACGCAGTATTTT. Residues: CASSLGTSGISTDTQYF.

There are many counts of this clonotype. The CDR3 loop reads CSAREVAGSPLHF. The CDR3 region has the DNA TGCAGTGCTAGAGAGGTGGCGGGTTCACCCCTCCACTTT. The gene calls are TRBV20-1 and TRBJ1-6; no clear D. The germline gives CDR1 DFQATT, CDR2 SNEGSKA (reference sequence). V shed 0 bases and J shed 9 bases, with 9 bases lying between them. The CDR3 covers 13 residues.